Listed below are T cell receptor beta chains from one sample, sequenced in a study of cytomegalovirus exposure and HLA in healthy donors. Using immunoSEQ multiplex PCR, the repertoire was profiled, and TCRdb retains in-frame clones only, with some absent. Altogether around 150,000 clones are present, roughly 77% being singletons, with the ten largest covering around 2%. Sequencing was performed on PBMCs. These receptor sequences come from a man in his fifties or sixties in good health and CMV-seropositive. Each CDR3 is given with its conserved first and last residue.

J,V,CDR3
TRBJ2-3,TRBV7-3,CASSPSTTDTQYF
TRBJ2-3,TRBV11-2,CASSLGHRSTDTQYF
TRBJ2-1,TRBV7-8,CASSLLTSGLYGNEQFF
TRBJ2-6,TRBV21-1,CASSKWCGDLSSGANVLTF
TRBJ1-2,TRBV10-3,CAISDSIYRAKGYTF
TRBJ2-2,TRBV19,CASSIAGVRAGELFF
TRBJ2-1,TRBV7-6,CASSFLAGAYNEQFF
TRBJ1-2,TRBV7-2,CASSPPGAGDYLPGYTF
TRBJ2-2,TRBV27,CASFGTSSNTGELFF
TRBJ1-4,TRBV9,CASSVGQGNEKLFF
TRBJ1-1,TRBV25-1,CASQQTGQGNTEAFF
TRBJ2-7,TRBV6-7,CASSYHPVPKAGAYEQYF
TRBJ2-7,TRBV6-1,CASGQGNEQYF
TRBJ1-1,TRBV11-2,CASSLNPGSNTEAFF
TRBJ2-7,TRBV6-1,CASSVAGGPVVEQYF
TRBJ2-7,TRBV7-6,CASSRQGSSSYEQYF
TRBJ2-7,TRBV10-3,CAIARTGSHEQYF
TRBJ1-6,TRBV10-3,CAITSGTGNSPLHF
TRBJ2-3,TRBV28,CASSPAGGLTDTQYF
TRBJ2-1,TRBV5-1,CASSPIAGGINYEQFF
TRBJ2-5,TRBV9,CASSVAPSRGQETQYF
TRBJ1-5,TRBV11-3,CASSTPPTVSNQPQHF
TRBJ1-6,TRBV10-3,CAIRGDSNNSPLHF
TRBJ1-1,TRBV7-2,CASSPDRGFAEAFF
TRBJ1-6,TRBV23-1,CASSQSRTRGVGPLHF
TRBJ2-2,TRBV5-6,CASSLESVGRLTGELFF
TRBJ2-2,TRBV6-6,CARSYQDRINTGELFF
TRBJ2-5,TRBV7-7,CASSPGSQETQYF